This TCR beta chain was recovered during a study of human T cells and chemical hapten exposure. V was shortened by 6 bases and J by 1 base, with 15 bases between the two germline ends. CDR3 size: 16 residues. The sample's time point: patch test 2, 6 weeks after DPC sensitization. Treatment in this sample: therapeutic diphenylcyclopropenone sensitization with weekly scalp DPC. This clonotype was seen at least ten times. TCRdb called the RACE reads again in MiXCR, with one record for every CDR3 protein. The sample includes about 350,000 distinct CDR3 sequences, about 6% of them seen just once. The clonotype was recovered from a woman aged 18-30 years with alopecia areata. Some clones in this sample may be carry-over from other donors' samples. The V call is TRBV12-3 or TRBV12-4, the J call TRBJ1-4, with D possibly TRBD1 on 5 matching bases. The sequences come from whole blood, collected in connection with sensitization to the hapten diphenylcyclopropenone (DPC). The CDR3 sequence is CASRPRGGETNEKLFF. The CDR3 coding sequence is TGTGCCAGCAGGCCCCGCGGGGGGGAAACTAATGAAAAACTGTTTTTT.